These T cell receptor beta chains were read from a single sample in a study of OX40 agonist ivuxolimab in advanced cancers. Produced via immunoSEQ multiplex PCR; TCRdb's table is partial and in-frame only. The sample lists almost 65,000 clones, 65% to 90% occurring once. The sample was CD4+ or CD8+ T cells sorted from blood, taken in a trial of the OX40 agonist ivuxolimab. These receptors were collected from an adult with an advanced solid tumor such as melanoma, head and neck, liver or kidney cancer. The CDR3 runs from the conserved cysteine through the conserved F or W. The D gene is left open where the match is weak. A clone size is listed for some rows: how often the clone was seen (once, few, many), or a class if it is expanded.

clone_size d_call j_call v_call cdr3_length cdr3_aa cdr3_nt
- TRBD1 TRBJ2-5 TRBV30 14 CAWGPGQLQETQYF TGTGCCTGGGGGCCGGGACAGCTACAAGAGACCCAGTACTTC
- - TRBJ2-6 TRBV4-1 17 CASSQPTSRLGANVLTF TGCGCCAGCAGCCAACCGACCTCTCGGCTTGGGGCCAACGTCCTGACTTTC
few TRBD2 TRBJ2-7 TRBV5-1 14 CASRGLAGAYEQYF TGCGCCAGCAGGGGGCTAGCGGGGGCCTACGAGCAGTACTTC
- TRBD1 TRBJ2-1 TRBV5-1 14 CASSVDRGYNEQFF TGCGCCAGCAGCGTGGACAGGGGATACAATGAGCAGTTCTTC
- - TRBJ2-7 TRBV20-1 11 CSAPRGDEQYF TGCAGTGCTCCAAGGGGAGACGAGCAGTACTTC
- - TRBJ2-1 TRBV7-7 15 CASSLREAPYNEQFF TGTGCCAGCAGCTTAAGGGAGGCCCCCTACAATGAGCAGTTCTTC
- TRBD1 TRBJ1-1 TRBV10-3 15 CATRFWTGRNTEAFF TGTGCCACTCGATTTTGGACAGGGAGGAACACTGAAGCTTTCTTT
- TRBD1 TRBJ1-2 TRBV12-5 13 CASEAGQGYGYTF TGTGCTAGTGAGGCGGGACAGGGGTATGGCTACACCTTC
- TRBD2 TRBJ2-7 TRBV23-1 20 CASSRSGQGGGLAGTYEQYF TGCGCCAGCAGTCGGTCGGGACAGGGAGGGGGACTAGCGGGAACCTACGAGCAGTACTTC
- - TRBJ1-1 TRBV9 14 CASSVAERNTEAFF TGTGCCAGCAGCGTAGCTGAGAGGAACACTGAAGCTTTCTTT
- - TRBJ2-1 TRBV2 11 CASGGYNEQFF TGTGCCAGCGGGGGCTATAATGAGCAGTTCTTC
- - TRBJ2-7 TRBV6-5 11 CASIGIHEQYF TGTGCCAGCATAGGGATCCACGAGCAGTACTTC
- - TRBJ2-7 TRBV18 11 CASSREYEQYF TGTGCCAGCTCTCGTGAGTACGAGCAGTACTTC
- TRBD2 TRBJ2-7 TRBV9 16 CASGETSGAPSYEQYF TGTGCCAGCGGGGAAACTAGCGGGGCGCCCTCCTACGAGCAGTACTTC
- - TRBJ1-1 TRBV6-1 12 CASSELTVGAFF TGTGCCAGCAGTGAGTTAACAGTTGGGGCTTTCTTT
- - TRBJ1-1 TRBV11-3 16 CASFGPPTGGNTEAFF TGTGCCAGCTTCGGCCCCCCCACAGGCGGAAACACTGAAGCTTTCTTT
- TRBD1 TRBJ2-5 TRBV7-7 14 CASSSGQTQETQYF TGTGCCAGCAGCTCGGGACAGACTCAAGAGACCCAGTACTTC
- TRBD2 TRBJ2-1 TRBV11-3 16 CASSHLPGLGDNEQFF TGTGCCAGCAGTCACCTACCGGGACTAGGGGACAATGAGCAGTTCTTC
- - TRBJ1-1 TRBV5-4 14 CASSLPGENTEAFF TGTGCCAGCAGCTTGCCGGGAGAAAACACTGAAGCTTTCTTT
few TRBD2 TRBJ2-3 TRBV6-1 14 CATRLAWPADTQYF TGTGCCACCAGACTAGCCTGGCCCGCAGATACGCAGTATTTT
- TRBD1 TRBJ2-1 TRBV11-3 15 CASSLGQGSYNEQFF TGTGCCAGCAGCTTGGGACAGGGCTCCTACAATGAGCAGTTCTTC
- TRBD2 TRBJ2-7 TRBV19 13 CASAGTSDYEQYF TGTGCCAGCGCGGGGACTAGCGACTACGAGCAGTACTTC
- TRBD1 TRBJ2-7 TRBV5-1 15 CASSLAWDRVGEQYF TGCGCCAGCAGCTTGGCTTGGGACAGGGTTGGCGAGCAGTACTTC
- - TRBJ1-1 TRBV4-1 11 CASSQRLVAFF TGCGCCAGCAGCCAAAGGTTGGTTGCTTTCTTT
few - TRBJ1-3 TRBV7-2 13 CASSGASGNTIYF TGTGCCAGCAGCGGGGCCTCTGGAAACACCATATATTTT
- TRBD2 TRBJ2-7 TRBV2 15 CASHPKGTRGYEQYF TGTGCCAGCCATCCCAAGGGGACTAGGGGCTACGAGCAGTACTTC
- - TRBJ2-5 TRBV2 12 CASSVIRETQYF TGTGCCAGCAGTGTTATCCGGGAGACCCAGTACTTC
- - TRBJ2-7 TRBV2 14 CASSKGERPYEQYF TGTGCCAGCAGTAAGGGAGAAAGACCCTACGAGCAGTACTTC
- - TRBJ2-1 TRBV7-2 13 CASSLGVNNEQFF TGTGCCAGCAGCTTAGGTGTAAACAATGAGCAGTTCTTC
- - TRBJ1-3 TRBV19 12 CASSYGGNTIYF TGTGCCAGTAGCTACGGTGGAAACACCATATATTTT
- - TRBJ2-2 TRBV5-1 13 CASRRQDTGELFF TGCGCCAGCAGGCGACAGGACACCGGGGAGCTGTTTTTT
- TRBD2 TRBJ2-1 TRBV9 15 CASSVAGGPENEQFF TGTGCCAGCAGCGTAGCGGGGGGGCCGGAGAATGAGCAGTTCTTC
- TRBD2 TRBJ2-3 TRBV7-3 18 CASSFLGTGSGGSDTQYF TGTGCCAGCAGCTTCCTAGGGACGGGTAGCGGGGGGTCTGATACGCAGTATTTT
- - TRBJ2-3 TRBV5-4 14 CASSHGTQADTQYF TGTGCCAGCAGCCACGGGACCCAAGCGGATACGCAGTATTTT
- - TRBJ1-3 TRBV6-1 15 CASSERGTTGNTIYF TGTGCCAGCAGTGAACGGGGTACGACTGGAAACACCATATATTTT
- - TRBJ2-1 TRBV4-1 15 CASSQGGLRMNEQFF TGCGCCAGCAGCCAAGGGGGACTTCGAATGAATGAGCAGTTCTTC
- TRBD1 TRBJ2-1 TRBV4-1 16 CASSQRGDRGRFEQFF TGCGCCAGCAGCCAACGGGGGGACAGGGGGCGATTTGAGCAGTTCTTC
- - TRBJ2-7 TRBV10-3 17 CAISESTGRGSSYEQYF TGTGCCATCAGTGAGTCGACGGGCAGGGGAAGCTCCTACGAGCAGTACTTC
- - TRBJ1-5 TRBV10-1 13 CASSESRGQPQHF TGCGCCAGCAGTGAGTCGAGAGGTCAGCCCCAGCATTTT
- - TRBJ1-5 TRBV6-4 19 CASSDSIRPAGVGNQPQHF TGTGCCAGCAGTGACTCGATTCGCCCGGCCGGGGTCGGCAATCAGCCCCAGCATTTT
- TRBD2 TRBJ2-1 TRBV10-2 16 CASSELAGVSYNEQFF TGCGCCAGCAGTGAGTTAGCGGGAGTATCCTACAATGAGCAGTTCTTC
- TRBD1 TRBJ1-2 TRBV6-5 14 CASSPTRGRGGYTF TGTGCCAGCAGTCCTACCAGGGGGCGTGGGGGCTACACCTTC
- TRBD1 TRBJ1-2 TRBV5-6 15 CASSADRGRGYGYTF TGTGCCAGCAGCGCGGACAGGGGGAGAGGCTATGGCTACACCTTC
- - TRBJ2-2 TRBV7-9 14 CASSLGPAPGELFF TGTGCCAGCAGCTTAGGTCCGGCCCCGGGGGAGCTGTTTTTT
- TRBD1 TRBJ1-5 TRBV4-1 17 CASSQAPDRANNQPQHF TGCGCCAGCAGCCAAGCTCCGGACAGGGCCAACAATCAGCCCCAGCATTTT
few TRBD2 TRBJ2-3 TRBV7-9 16 CASRLGGTSVPDTQYF TGTGCCAGCAGACTAGGTGGGACTAGCGTGCCAGATACGCAGTATTTT
- - TRBJ2-1 TRBV28 13 CASSLFGDNEQFF TGTGCCAGCAGTTTATTTGGGGACAATGAGCAGTTCTTC
- TRBD2 TRBJ2-1 TRBV29-1 16 CSVDNPRASGGDEQFF TGCAGCGTTGACAACCCCAGGGCTAGCGGGGGGGATGAGCAGTTCTTC
- - TRBJ2-6 TRBV29-1 17 CSVGTGQIISGANVLTF TGCAGCGTGGGAACCGGACAGATAATCTCTGGGGCCAACGTCCTGACTTTC
once TRBD1 TRBJ1-1 TRBV5-1 18 CASSMPNRDREAGTEAFF TGCGCCAGCAGCATGCCCAATCGGGACAGGGAAGCGGGCACTGAAGCTTTCTTT